This T cell receptor beta chain was identified during a study of blood T cell repertoires in COVID-19. In the study overall: The analysed material was cDNA or gDNA that came from T cells, B-cell-depleted T cells, or PBMCs.

The CDR3 sequence is 17 residues long. Germline V gives CDR1 MDHEN, CDR2 SYDVKM. Between the trimmed V and J ends, which lost 6 bases and 0 bases, there was a span of 18 bases. The protocol was immunoSEQ multiplex PCR, while the TCRdb copy is restricted to in-frame clones and leaves out a portion. The sample shows tens of thousands of clones, roughly 80% of them seen only once. The receptor was derived from a human donor in a cohort sampled during active COVID-19. The V gene is TRBV28, the J gene TRBJ2-4, with D tentatively TRBD1 (6 bases). The sequenced sample was peripheral blood. The CDR3 DNA reads as TGTGCCAGCAGCCAAAAACAGGGACCTATAGCCAAAAACATTCAGTACTTC. It codes for CASSQKQGPIAKNIQYF.